The clone carrying this T cell receptor beta chain was observed many times. This entry belongs to a study of T-cell reconstitution after alpha-beta-depleted transplantation in children. Trimming took off 2 bases at V and 6 bases at J, with 8 bases between the two ends. CDR3 length equals 14 residues. Germline V gene lookup returns CDR1 MNHEY and CDR2 SVGAGI. Preparing the TCRbeta library involved the use of unique molecular identifiers. MiXCR, applied by TCRdb to the PCR reads, yields one record per CDR3 protein. The sample has about 610,000 distinct CDR3 sequences; 10% are singletons. This receptor was identified in a human donor who donated a stem cell graft to a child with acute myeloid leukemia. This sample comprised PBMCs from the stem cell graft donor, obtained from the stem cell graft. The gene calls are TRBV6-5 and TRBJ1-6; D possibly corresponds to TRBD1 (5 bases). The CDR3 DNA reads TGTGCCAGCAGTTACGGGCAGGGTAATTCACCCCTCCACTTT. Its translation: CASSYGQGNSPLHF.